This T cell receptor beta chain was captured in a study of blood T cell repertoires in COVID-19. About the research overall: PBMCs, B-cell-depleted T cells, or T cells were the source of the cDNA or gDNA that made up the material.

Original processing notes: Nucleated cell counts were estimated from reference gene primer amplification. Profiling relied on immunoSEQ multiplex PCR, and the TCRdb table lists in-frame clones only, not all of them. The DNA was the basis for D and trimming; V, J and clone size are from that table. The repertoire holds approximately 250,000 clones, with under 95% as singletons. The CDR3 totals 14 residues. Between the trimmed V and J ends, which lost 4 bases and 5 bases, there was a span of 16 bases. The germline V gene encodes CDR1 SGDLS and CDR2 YYNGEE. Clinical histories supplied by participants themselves formed the basis of cohort assignment. During the 2 weeks before they entered the study, exposed participants had met someone with a PCR-confirmed or clinician-diagnosed COVID-19 case.

The receptor was isolated from a man aged 40-49 years who had been exposed to COVID-19. The V gene is TRBV9, the J gene TRBJ2-7; TRBD2 might be the D (7 bases). Sequenced input: PBMCs or T cells enriched from blood (not recorded which). The DNA of the CDR3 is TGTGCCAGCAGCCCCCGGGGGGCTAGCCACGAGCAGTACTTC. This gives the protein CASSPRGASHEQYF.